The rows below give T cell receptor beta chains drawn from one sample of a study of T cells in localized non-small cell lung cancer. Measured with immunoSEQ multiplex PCR; TCRdb has only the in-frame clones, and not every one. The repertoire holds about 1,800 clones, with 22% as singletons. Sample: normal lung tissue next to the tumor, taken before any cancer treatment. Receptor source: a man aged 40 to 70 with stage I lung adenocarcinoma. The CDR3 runs from the conserved cysteine through the conserved F or W. A D gene is named only where the DNA matches it firmly. Clone size is not always given. Where it is, it says once, few, many or a class for expanded clones.

V	J	D	size	DNA	CDR3
TRBV11-3	TRBJ2-3	TRBD1	.	TGTGCCAGCAGCCACCGACAGGGTGCAGATACGCAGTATTTT	CASSHRQGADTQYF
TRBV28	TRBJ2-2	.	few	TGTGCCAGCAGTCGACCGAACACCGGGGAGCTGTTTTTT	CASSRPNTGELFF
TRBV28	TRBJ2-5	TRBD2	.	TGTGCCAGCAGTGTGGGACTACAAGAGACCCAGTACTTC	CASSVGLQETQYF
TRBV19	TRBJ1-1	.	.	TGTGCCAGTAGTATAGACCGACGGAAGAACACTGAAGCTTTCTTT	CASSIDRRKNTEAFF
TRBV14	TRBJ2-7	.	few	TGTGCCAGCAGCCCATTTCTAGGGGGTTTCCTCTACGAGCAGTACTTC	CASSPFLGGFLYEQYF
TRBV19	TRBJ2-1	TRBD2	.	TGTGCCAGTAGTTCACGGACTAGATACAATGAGCAGTTCTTC	CASSSRTRYNEQFF
TRBV12-2	TRBJ2-7	.	.	TGTGCAAGTCGCTTAGGGAGGACAGGGACCTACGAGCAGTACTTC	CASRLGRTGTYEQYF
TRBV19	TRBJ2-2	TRBD2	.	TGTGCCAGTAGGGCTAGCGGGAGGATCAACACCGGGGAGCTGTTTTTT	CASRASGRINTGELFF
TRBV7-6	TRBJ2-3	TRBD2	many	TGTGCCAGCAGCGTAGAGGGGGGGGCTAGCGGGAGTGGCACAGATACGCAGTATTTT	CASSVEGGASGSGTDTQYF
TRBV18	TRBJ1-3	.	.	TGTGCCAGCTCACCACCTTCCAGGGGCCGCTCTGGAAACACCATATATTTT	CASSPPSRGRSGNTIYF
TRBV12-5	TRBJ2-4	.	medium-sized	TGTGCCAGCAACAGGGGGGGTCCACAGTACTTC	CASNRGGPQYF
TRBV29-1	TRBJ2-2	.	.	TGCAGCGTTGTGGGCTGGACCGGGGAGCTGTTTTTT	CSVVGWTGELFF
TRBV7-5	TRBJ2-7	.	few	TGTGCCAGCAGCTTGGAAGGGAGCTCCTACGAGCAGTACTTC	CASSLEGSSYEQYF
TRBV6-8	TRBJ1-5	.	few	TGTGCCACCCCCACCCCGACAGCAGATTATAGCAATCAGCCCCAGCATTTT	CATPTPTADYSNQPQHF
TRBV6-8	TRBJ1-1	.	medium-sized	TGTGCCAGCAGTCGGGGGGGAGGACGCACTGAAGCTTTCTTT	CASSRGGGRTEAFF
TRBV11-3	TRBJ2-3	TRBD2	few	TGTGCCAGCAGCTTAGGCGGGGGGGCGACAGATACGCAGTATTTT	CASSLGGGATDTQYF
TRBV4-1	TRBJ2-3	TRBD2	few	TGCGCCAGCAGCCGAACCGGACTAGCGGGAGAGGGTTGGACAGATACGCAGTATTTT	CASSRTGLAGEGWTDTQYF
TRBV28	TRBJ1-5	.	few	TGTGCCAGCAGTTTTAGGACAAATCAGCCCCAGCATTTT	CASSFRTNQPQHF
TRBV6-8	TRBJ1-6	.	medium-sized	TGTGCCAGCAGTGCCCCCCCGAATTCACCCCTCCACTTT	CASSAPPNSPLHF
TRBV19	TRBJ2-1	TRBD2	few	TGTGCCAGTAGTATGACTAGCGGGGACTACAATGAGCAGTTCTTC	CASSMTSGDYNEQFF
TRBV11-3	TRBJ2-1	TRBD2	.	TGTGCCAGCAGCTCCGGGAGCGGGGGGGCTTACAATGAGCAGTTCTTC	CASSSGSGGAYNEQFF
TRBV19	TRBJ2-1	.	once	TGTGCCAGTAGTATCGGCAGCCCAAATGAGCAGTTCTTC	CASSIGSPNEQFF
TRBV7-2	TRBJ1-1	.	medium-sized	TGTGCCAGCAGCTTAGTAGGAGGGTTGGAAGCTTTCTTT	CASSLVGGLEAFF
TRBV18	TRBJ2-3	TRBD2	few	TGTGCCAGCTCACCAACTAGCGGGGCGGATACGCAGTATTTT	CASSPTSGADTQYF
TRBV14	TRBJ2-5	.	.	TGTGCCAGCAGCCAAGCTCAAGCCGGGAAAGAGACCCAGTACTTC	CASSQAQAGKETQYF
TRBV6-8	TRBJ1-6	TRBD1	few	TGTGCCATTCGCGTAACCGGGACAGAAAATTCACCCCTCCACTTT	CAIRVTGTENSPLHF
TRBV9	TRBJ2-5	TRBD2	.	TGTGCCAGCAGCGTTGCGGGGGGCCCCCAAGAGACCCAGTACTTC	CASSVAGGPQETQYF
TRBV6-8	TRBJ1-2	TRBD1	.	TGTGCCAGCAGTCAACAATCTCAGGGGGCGAATGGCTACACCTTC	CASSQQSQGANGYTF
TRBV14	TRBJ1-2	.	.	TGTGCCAGCAGTCGGGGATCTAGCTATGGCTACACCTTC	CASSRGSSYGYTF
TRBV6-8	TRBJ1-1	TRBD1	few	TGTGCCAGCAGCAGACAGGGGACCACTGAAGCTTTCTTT	CASSRQGTTEAFF
TRBV9	TRBJ2-3	.	few	TGTGCCAGCAGCGTAGCCGGGGGGCCCTTAGATACGCAGTATTTT	CASSVAGGPLDTQYF
TRBV28	TRBJ2-3	TRBD1	few	TGTGCCAGCAGTTTAGGTGGGACAGCAGATACGCAGTATTTT	CASSLGGTADTQYF
TRBV11-3	TRBJ2-7	TRBD1	medium-sized	TGTGCCAGCAGCTTAACACAGGGGGCAGGCGAGCAGTACTTC	CASSLTQGAGEQYF
TRBV18	TRBJ2-7	.	.	TGTGCCAGCTCACCACCGGGCGGGGAGGCCTACGAGCAGTACTTC	CASSPPGGEAYEQYF
TRBV9	TRBJ2-1	TRBD1	.	TGTGCCAGCAGCCCCCGGGACAGGGCCTACAATGAGCAGTTCTTC	CASSPRDRAYNEQFF
TRBV29-1	TRBJ2-5	.	.	TGCAGCGTACCCCTGGGGCAGGGGCAAGAGACCCAGTACTTC	CSVPLGQGQETQYF
TRBV11-3	TRBJ1-2	TRBD1	.	TGTGCCAGCAGCTCGACAGGGGAGGCGAGCTATGGCTACACCTTC	CASSSTGEASYGYTF
TRBV19	TRBJ2-2	.	few	TGTGCCAGTAGTATCTCCACAGAGAACACCGGGGAGCTGTTTTTT	CASSISTENTGELFF
TRBV6-8	TRBJ2-5	.	few	TGTGCCAGCAGTTACTATAGGGGGGCCGGGAACCAAGAGACCCAGTACTTC	CASSYYRGAGNQETQYF
TRBV14	TRBJ2-3	TRBD2	.	TGTGCCAGCAGCCAAGAAAGCCTAGCGGGGGGGCAAGATACGCAGTATTTT	CASSQESLAGGQDTQYF
TRBV11-3	TRBJ2-5	TRBD1	few	TGTGCCAGCAGCCTGGGGGGACAGGGGAGGAGGGAGACCCAGTACTTC	CASSLGGQGRRETQYF
TRBV6-8	TRBJ2-5	.	few	TGTGCCAGCAGTTACGGCCAGGGGGGTGAGGTAGAGACCCAGTACTTC	CASSYGQGGEVETQYF
TRBV6-8	TRBJ1-2	.	hyperexpanded	.	CASSSSSGRGYTF
TRBV10-3	TRBJ2-5	TRBD2	.	TGTGCCATCATTCGGCGGGGGAAAGAGACCCAGTACTTC	CAIIRRGKETQYF
TRBV28	TRBJ1-2	.	.	TGTGCCAGCAGTTTAAACGGCAATAGGGGTGGCTACACCTTC	CASSLNGNRGGYTF
TRBV6-8	TRBJ2-1	TRBD2	few	TGTGCCAGCAGTTACTCGCCCACTAGCGGGACTACTAACAATGAGCAGTTCTTC	CASSYSPTSGTTNNEQFF
TRBV9	TRBJ1-3	.	.	TGTGCCAGCAGTTTCACTAGGGGTTCTGGAAACACCATATATTTT	CASSFTRGSGNTIYF
TRBV11-3	TRBJ1-5	TRBD1	medium-sized	TGTGCCAGCAGCCCTCGGGACAGTAAGGATCAGCCCCAGCATTTT	CASSPRDSKDQPQHF